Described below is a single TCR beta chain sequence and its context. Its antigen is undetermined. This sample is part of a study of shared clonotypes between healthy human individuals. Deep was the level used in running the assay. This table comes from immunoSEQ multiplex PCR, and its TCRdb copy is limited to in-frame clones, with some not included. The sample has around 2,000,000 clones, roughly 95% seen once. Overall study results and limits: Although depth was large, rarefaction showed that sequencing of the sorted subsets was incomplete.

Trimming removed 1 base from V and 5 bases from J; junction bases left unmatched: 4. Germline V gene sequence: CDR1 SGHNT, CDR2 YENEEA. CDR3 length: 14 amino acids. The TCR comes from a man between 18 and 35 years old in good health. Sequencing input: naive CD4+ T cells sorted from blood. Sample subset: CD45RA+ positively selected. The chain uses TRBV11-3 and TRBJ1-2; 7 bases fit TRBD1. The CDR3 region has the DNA TGTGCCAGCAGCTTAGGACAGGGACGGTATGGCTACACCTTC. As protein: CASSLGQGRYGYTF.